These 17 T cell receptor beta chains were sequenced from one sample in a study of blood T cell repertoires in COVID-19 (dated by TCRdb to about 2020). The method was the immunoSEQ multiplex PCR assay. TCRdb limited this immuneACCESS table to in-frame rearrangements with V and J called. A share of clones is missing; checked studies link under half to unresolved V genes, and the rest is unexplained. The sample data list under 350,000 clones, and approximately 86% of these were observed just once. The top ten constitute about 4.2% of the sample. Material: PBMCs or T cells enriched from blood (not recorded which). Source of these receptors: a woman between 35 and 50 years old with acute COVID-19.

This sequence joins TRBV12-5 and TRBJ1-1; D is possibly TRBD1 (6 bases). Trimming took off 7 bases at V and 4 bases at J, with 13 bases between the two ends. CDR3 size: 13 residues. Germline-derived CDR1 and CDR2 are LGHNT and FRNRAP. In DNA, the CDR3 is TGTGCTAGTGACCAGGGGAGGGGCACTGAAGCTTTCTTT. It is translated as CASDQGRGTEAFF.

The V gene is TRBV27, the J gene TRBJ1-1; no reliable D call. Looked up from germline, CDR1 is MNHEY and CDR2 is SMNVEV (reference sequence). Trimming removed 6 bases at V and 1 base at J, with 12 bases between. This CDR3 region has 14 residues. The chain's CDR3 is CASSLSGWNTEAFF. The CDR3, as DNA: TGTGCCAGCAGCCTGTCGGGTTGGAACACTGAAGCTTTCTTT.

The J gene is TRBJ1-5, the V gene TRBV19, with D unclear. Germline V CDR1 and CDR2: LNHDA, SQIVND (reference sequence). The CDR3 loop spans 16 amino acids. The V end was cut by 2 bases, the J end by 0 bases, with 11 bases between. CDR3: CASSIRGGHSNQPQHF. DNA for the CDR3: TGTGCCAGTAGTATAAGAGGCGGCCATAGCAATCAGCCCCAGCATTTT. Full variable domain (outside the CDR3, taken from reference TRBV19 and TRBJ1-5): DGGITQSPKYLFRKEGQNVTLSCEQNLNHDAMYWYRQDPGQGLRLIYYSQIVNDFQKGDIAEGYSVSREKKESFPLTVTSAQKNPTAFYLCASSIRGGHSNQPQHFGDGTRLSIL.

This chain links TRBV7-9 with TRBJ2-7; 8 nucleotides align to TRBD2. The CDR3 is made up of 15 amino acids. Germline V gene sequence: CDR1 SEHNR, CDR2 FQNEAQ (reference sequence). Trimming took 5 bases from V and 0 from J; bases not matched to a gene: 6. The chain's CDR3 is CASSRRGLVSYEQYF. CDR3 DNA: TGTGCCAGCAGCCGGCGGGGACTAGTCTCCTACGAGCAGTACTTC. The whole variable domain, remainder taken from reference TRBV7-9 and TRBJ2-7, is DTGVSQNPRHKITKRGQNVTFRCDPISEHNRLYWYRQTLGQGPEFLTYFQNEAQLEKSRLLSDRFSAERPKGSFSTLEIQRTEQGDSAMYLCASSRRGLVSYEQYFGPGTRLTVT.

The CDR3 sequence: CASSQRGQGSNEQFF. CDR3 DNA sequence: TGTGCCAGCAGTCAAAGGGGGCAGGGAAGCAATGAGCAGTTCTTC. V gene TRBV21-1 combines with J gene TRBJ2-1; the D call TRBD1 from the table was never checked on the DNA. TRBV21-1 is assigned pseudogene status. The CDR3 has 15 amino acids.

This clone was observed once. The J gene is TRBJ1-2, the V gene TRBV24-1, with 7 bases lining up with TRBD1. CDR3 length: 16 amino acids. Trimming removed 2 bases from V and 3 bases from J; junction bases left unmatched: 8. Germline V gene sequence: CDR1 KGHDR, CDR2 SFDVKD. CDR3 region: CATSDSKQGRDYGYTF. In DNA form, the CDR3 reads TGTGCCACCAGTGATTCGAAACAGGGGAGAGACTATGGCTACACCTTC.

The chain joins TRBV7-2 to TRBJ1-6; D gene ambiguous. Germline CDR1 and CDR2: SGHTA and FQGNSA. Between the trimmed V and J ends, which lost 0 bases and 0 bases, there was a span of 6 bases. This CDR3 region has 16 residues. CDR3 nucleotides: TGTGCCAGCAGCTTAGCTCGGAGCTCCTATAATTCACCCCTCCACTTT. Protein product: CASSLARSSYNSPLHF.

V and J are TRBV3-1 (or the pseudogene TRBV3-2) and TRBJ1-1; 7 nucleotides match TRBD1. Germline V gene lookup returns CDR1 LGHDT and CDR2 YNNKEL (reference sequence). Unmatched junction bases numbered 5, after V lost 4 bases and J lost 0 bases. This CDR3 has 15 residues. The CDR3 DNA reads TGTGCCAGCAGCCTGGGACAGAATATGAACACTGAAGCTTTCTTT. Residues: CASSLGQNMNTEAFF.

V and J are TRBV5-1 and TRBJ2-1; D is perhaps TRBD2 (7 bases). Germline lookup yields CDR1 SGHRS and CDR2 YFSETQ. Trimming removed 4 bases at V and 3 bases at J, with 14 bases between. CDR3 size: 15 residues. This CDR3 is CASSNAGAFYNEQFF. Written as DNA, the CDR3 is TGCGCCAGCAGCAACGCGGGGGCCTTCTACAATGAGCAGTTCTTC.

CDR3 region: CASSNTAGPYEQYF. Here the CDR3 DNA reads TGTGCCAGCAGCAATACCGCGGGACCCTACGAGCAGTACTTC. The chain links TRBV21-1 to TRBJ2-7; TRBD2 is the table's D call, not checked against the DNA. TRBV21-1 has pseudogene status. The CDR3 totals 14 residues.

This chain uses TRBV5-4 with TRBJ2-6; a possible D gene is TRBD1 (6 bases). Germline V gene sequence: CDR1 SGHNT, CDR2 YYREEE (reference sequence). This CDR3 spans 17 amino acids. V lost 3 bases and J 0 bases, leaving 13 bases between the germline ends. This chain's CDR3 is CASSSTTGHSGANVLTF. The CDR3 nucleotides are TGTGCCAGCAGCTCGACGACAGGACACTCTGGGGCCAACGTCCTGACTTTC.

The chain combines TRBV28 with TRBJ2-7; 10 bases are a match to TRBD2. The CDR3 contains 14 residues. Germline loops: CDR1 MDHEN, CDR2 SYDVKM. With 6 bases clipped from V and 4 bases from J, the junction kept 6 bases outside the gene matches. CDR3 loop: CASRASGSLYEQYF. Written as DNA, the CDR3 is TGTGCCAGCAGGGCTAGCGGGAGCCTTTACGAGCAGTACTTC.

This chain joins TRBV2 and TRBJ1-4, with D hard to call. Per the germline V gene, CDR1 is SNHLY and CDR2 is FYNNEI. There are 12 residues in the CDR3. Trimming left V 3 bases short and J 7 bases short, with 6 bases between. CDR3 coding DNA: TGTGCCAGCAGTGACGTGAGTGAAAAACTGTTTTTT. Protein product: CASSDVSEKLFF.

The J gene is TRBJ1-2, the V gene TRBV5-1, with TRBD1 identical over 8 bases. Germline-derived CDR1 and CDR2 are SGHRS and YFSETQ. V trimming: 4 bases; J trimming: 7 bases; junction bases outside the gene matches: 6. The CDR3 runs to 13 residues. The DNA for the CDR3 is TGCGCCAGCAGCGTCGGACAGGGAGCTGGCTACACCTTC. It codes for CASSVGQGAGYTF.

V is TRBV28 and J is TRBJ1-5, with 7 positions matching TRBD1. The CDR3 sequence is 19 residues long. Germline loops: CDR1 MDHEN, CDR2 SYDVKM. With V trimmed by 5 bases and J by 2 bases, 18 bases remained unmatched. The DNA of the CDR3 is TGTGCCAGCAGTCCGTGGGGTAGGGGACAGTATCGAGGCAATCAGCCCCAGCATTTT. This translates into CASSPWGRGQYRGNQPQHF.

The chain's CDR3 is CASSPGTGRDEQYF. CDR3 DNA sequence: TGCGCCAGCAGCCCGGGGACAGGGCGGGACGAGCAGTACTTC. This sequence joins TRBV5-1 and TRBJ2-7, with 9 bases aligning to TRBD1. V was pared by 4 bases and J by 5 bases, with 7 bases of the junction left unmatched. Germline CDR1 and CDR2: SGHRS and YFSETQ. The CDR3 spans 14 residues.

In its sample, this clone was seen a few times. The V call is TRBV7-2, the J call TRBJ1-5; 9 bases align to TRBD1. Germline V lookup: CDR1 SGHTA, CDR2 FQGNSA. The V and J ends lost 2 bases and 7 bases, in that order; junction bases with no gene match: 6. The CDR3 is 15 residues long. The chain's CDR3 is CASSLLQGANQPQHF. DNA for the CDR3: TGTGCCAGCAGCTTACTACAGGGGGCGAACCAGCCCCAGCATTTT.